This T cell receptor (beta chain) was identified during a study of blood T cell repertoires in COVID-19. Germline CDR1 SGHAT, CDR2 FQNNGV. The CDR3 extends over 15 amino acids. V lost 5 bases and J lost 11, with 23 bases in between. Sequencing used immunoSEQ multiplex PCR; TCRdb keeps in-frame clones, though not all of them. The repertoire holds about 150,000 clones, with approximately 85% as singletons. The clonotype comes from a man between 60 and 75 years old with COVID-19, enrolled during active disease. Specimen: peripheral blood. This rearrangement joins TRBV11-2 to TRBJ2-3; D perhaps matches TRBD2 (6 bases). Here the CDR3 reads CASSAPFGGSQWQYF. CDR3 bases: TGTGCCAGCAGCGCCCCCTTCGGGGGATCCCAGTGGCAGTATTTT.